One and the same sample provided the 27 T cell receptor beta chains below, sequenced in a study of cytomegalovirus exposure and HLA in healthy donors (dated by TCRdb to 2016 to 2017). The library was obtained by the immunoSEQ multiplex PCR assay. A mixture of 60 forward primers for TCR Vbeta segments and 13 reverse primers for TCR Jbeta segments was used in the multiplex PCR. TCRdb obtained this table from immuneACCESS and retained in-frame rearrangements with V and J assigned. These tables miss some clones; where compared with another copy, unresolved V genes account for less than half of the shortfall, and the remainder is unexplained. In this sample the table shows about 180,000 clones, 79% of which occur a single time. The ten largest account for 0.69% of the sample. Specimen: PBMCs. The origin of the receptors is a woman aged 40 to 49 in good health and CMV-seronegative.

The chain is built from TRBV28 and TRBJ2-1, with a possible D match to TRBD1 (6 bases). Germline loops: CDR1 MDHEN, CDR2 SYDVKM. Trimming took off 6 bases at V and 7 bases at J, with 19 bases between the two ends. The CDR3 has 15 residues. The CDR3 nucleotides read TGTGCCAGCAGCCAGACAGGCGAGGCTAGGAATGAGCAGTTCTTC. This sequence encodes CASSQTGEARNEQFF.

In this sample, this clone turned up once. V usage is TRBV5-4 and J usage is TRBJ1-3; 10 bases map to TRBD1. Germline V gene lookup returns CDR1 SGHNT and CDR2 YYREEE (reference sequence). Trimming took 1 base from V and 6 from J; bases not matched to a gene: 7. The CDR3 has 16 amino acids. CDR3 nucleotides: TGTGCCAGCAGCTTGCCGTTTAGACAGGGGGCAAACACCATATATTTT. Translating gives CASSLPFRQGANTIYF.

This chain connects TRBV25-1 to TRBJ1-2, with 9 bases lining up with TRBD1. This CDR3 spans 15 amino acids. J lost 6 bases, V lost 4 bases, and 9 bases had no gene match. The germline V gene encodes CDR1 MGHDK and CDR2 SYGVNS. The CDR3 nucleotides read TGTGCCAGCAGTGGCCCTGGGACAGGGAGGCATGGCTACACCTTC. Amino acid sequence: CASSGPGTGRHGYTF.

In this sample, this clone turned up a few times. The V gene is TRBV4-1, the J gene TRBJ2-7, with 9 nucleotides matching TRBD2. Germline V CDR1 and CDR2: MGHRA, YSYEKL. The CDR3 sequence is 14 residues long. The junction had 7 bases not matched to a gene; V was cut back by 5 bases and J by 5 bases. The CDR3 coding sequence is TGCGCCAGCAGCTTGACTAGCGGAAAAGACGAGCAGTACTTC. It specifies CASSLTSGKDEQYF.

The rearrangement links TRBV28 to TRBJ2-2; 8 bases map to TRBD2. CDR3 length: 15 residues. V trimming: 5 bases; J trimming: 0 bases; junction bases outside the gene matches: 2. CDR1 MDHEN and CDR2 SYDVKM come from the germline V gene. CDR3 residues: CASSPSGSNTGELFF. The CDR3 DNA sequence: TGTGCCAGCAGTCCTAGCGGGTCGAACACCGGGGAGCTGTTTTTT.

This chain uses TRBV2 with TRBJ1-5; D gene ambiguous. The V end lost 5 bases, the J end lost 4 bases, and 21 bases lay between the germline ends. The V gene's germline CDR1 is SNHLY and CDR2 FYNNEI. The CDR3 consists of 17 residues. In DNA, the CDR3 is TGTGCCAGCAGTTCCGAAGGAGCAGCGCTAGGTAATCAGCCCCAGCATTTT. This sequence encodes CASSSEGAALGNQPQHF.

This sequence joins TRBV5-4 and TRBJ2-5; D is possibly TRBD1 (5 bases). This CDR3 has 15 residues. The ends were cut back, 0 bases at V and 2 bases at J, with 11 bases in the middle. Germline assignment: CDR1 SGHNT and CDR2 YYREEE (reference sequence). The CDR3 sequence is CASSLDGQGQETQYF. The CDR3 nucleotides are TGTGCCAGCAGCTTGGATGGGCAGGGACAAGAGACCCAGTACTTC.

V and J are TRBV11-2 and TRBJ1-6; no firm D call. Germline CDR1 and CDR2: SGHAT and FQNNGV. CDR3 size: 15 residues. V dropped 4 bases and J dropped 7 bases, with 14 bases sitting between them. The CDR3, as DNA: TGTGCCAGCAGCTCTTCACATAACGGGAATTCACCCCTCCACTTT. Translating gives CASSSSHNGNSPLHF. Using reference TRBV11-2 and TRBJ1-6 for the parts outside the CDR3, the full variable domain is EAGVAQSPRYKIIEKRQSVAFWCNPISGHATLYWYQQILGQGPKLLIQFQNNGVVDDSQLPKDRFSAERLKGVDSTLKIQPAKLEDSAVYLCASSSSHNGNSPLHFGNGTRLTVT.

V usage is TRBV12-5 and J usage is TRBJ1-2, with a tentative D call TRBD1 (6 bases). Trimming took 5 bases from V and 3 from J, leaving 10 bases between them. The germline V gene encodes CDR1 LGHNT and CDR2 FRNRAP. This CDR3 contains 13 residues. CDR3 coding DNA: TGTGCTAGTGGTCTAGAGGGGGACTATGGCTACACCTTC. Encoded protein: CASGLEGDYGYTF.

The chain is built from TRBV9 and TRBJ2-1; D is undetermined. The CDR3 loop spans 12 amino acids. V was trimmed by 3 bases and J by 10 bases, leaving 11 bases between them. The germline V gene has CDR1 SGDLS and CDR2 YYNGEE. CDR3 protein: CASSDRAWEQFF. DNA of the CDR3: TGTGCCAGCAGCGACCGCGCGTGGGAGCAGTTCTTC.

This clone has only one observation. DNA of the CDR3: TGTGCCAGCAGCTTAGATGGGACAGGGTTCACTGAAGCTTTCTTT. Amino acids: CASSLDGTGFTEAFF. The chain joins TRBV11-3 to TRBJ1-1, with 9 positions matching TRBD1. Germline CDR1 and CDR2: SGHNT and YENEEA. CDR3 size: 15 residues. Unmatched junction bases numbered 3, after V lost 0 bases and J lost 4 bases. The full variable domain, rest sourced from reference TRBV11-3 and TRBJ1-1, is EAGVVQSPRYKIIEKKQPVAFWCNPISGHNTLYWYLQNLGQGPELLIRYENEEAVDDSQLPKDRFSAERLKGVDSTLKIQPAELGDSAVYLCASSLDGTGFTEAFFGQGTRLTVV.

J is TRBJ1-3 and V is TRBV6-1; 7 bases are a match to TRBD1. The CDR3 extends over 14 amino acids. Trimming cost V 0 bases and J 8 bases; bases outside gene matches: 4. Germline CDR1 reads MNHNS; CDR2 reads SASEGT. The DNA of the CDR3 is TGTGCCAGCAGTGAAGCGCTACAGGGGTACACCATATATTTT. Residues: CASSEALQGYTIYF.

The chain joins TRBV27 to TRBJ1-2, with 7 bases fitting TRBD1. V lost 0 bases, J lost 5 bases, and 12 bases stayed unmatched. Germline V lookup: CDR1 MNHEY, CDR2 SMNVEV (reference sequence). The CDR3 consists of 17 residues. The DNA for the CDR3 is TGTGCCAGCAGTTTATCTATGGGACAGCTCCCCCATTATGGCTACACCTTC. Its translation is CASSLSMGQLPHYGYTF.

The gene calls are TRBV6-1 and TRBJ1-2; possible D gene TRBD1, 5 bases. Germline CDR1 is MNHNS and CDR2 is SASEGT. The CDR3 is 13 residues long. Trimming cost V 4 bases and J 4 bases, with 10 bases left between them. The CDR3 protein is CASSVGRAYGYTF. CDR3 coding DNA: TGTGCCAGCAGTGTAGGCAGGGCCTATGGCTACACCTTC.

Only one count was recorded for this clone. The chain joins TRBV19 to TRBJ2-1; TRBD2 is a possible D gene (5 bases). From germline, CDR1 is LNHDA and CDR2 SQIVND (reference sequence). Deletions cut 10 bases from V and 7 bases from J, with 23 bases between. The CDR3 is made up of 15 amino acids. CDR3 nucleotides: TGTGCCACCTCAAAGGATCCCGGGTCGGGGAATGAGCAGTTCTTC. As protein: CATSKDPGSGNEQFF.

The chain recombines TRBV2 with TRBJ1-1; D is possibly TRBD1 (6 bases). Germline V gene sequence: CDR1 SNHLY, CDR2 FYNNEI. Trimming took off 3 bases at V and 3 bases at J, with 11 bases between the two ends. CDR3 length: 14 amino acids. CDR3 coding DNA: TGTGCCAGCAGTGAGGAACAGGGCGACACTGAAGCTTTCTTT. This gives the protein CASSEEQGDTEAFF.

This clone was seen a single time. This same CDR3 is encoded by further DNA sequences in the sample. This chain uses TRBV9 with TRBJ2-1; TRBD1 matches 9 bases. This CDR3 has 15 residues. J gave up 7 bases and V 0 bases, and 5 bases lay outside the gene matches. Per germline, CDR1 SGDLS and CDR2 YYNGEE. CDR3 in amino acids: CASSVGTGVGNEQFF. The DNA of the CDR3 is TGTGCCAGCAGCGTAGGGACAGGGGTCGGGAATGAGCAGTTCTTC.

There are a few counts of this clone. The chain's CDR3 is CASSQPGQARSYEQYF. The DNA for the CDR3 is TGTGCCAGCAGCCAACCAGGACAGGCAAGATCCTACGAGCAGTACTTC. V is TRBV11-3 and J is TRBJ2-7, with 7 bases that match TRBD1. Germline values: CDR1 SGHNT, CDR2 YENEEA. The CDR3 extends over 16 amino acids. The V gene end was trimmed by 5 bases and the J gene end by 1 base; junction bases not matched to a gene: 11.

The genes are TRBV19 and TRBJ1-5; the D gene is possibly TRBD1 (5 bases). V was pared by 9 bases and J by 4 bases, with 19 bases between. CDR1 is LNHDA and CDR2 is SQIVND in the germline V gene (reference sequence). The CDR3 has 15 amino acids. The CDR3 nucleotides are TGTGCCAGCTCTAAGGGCAGGGTGGGGAATCAGCCCCAGCATTTT. This codes for CASSKGRVGNQPQHF. Combining the CDR3 with reference TRBV19 and TRBJ1-5 gives the whole variable domain DGGITQSPKYLFRKEGQNVTLSCEQNLNHDAMYWYRQDPGQGLRLIYYSQIVNDFQKGDIAEGYSVSREKKESFPLTVTSAQKNPTAFYLCASSKGRVGNQPQHFGDGTRLSIL.

The chain couples TRBV5-1 to TRBJ2-3; 7 bases map to TRBD1. The V gene end was trimmed by 7 bases and the J gene end by 2 bases; junction bases not matched to a gene: 7. Looked up from germline, CDR1 is SGHRS and CDR2 is YFSETQ. The CDR3 has 14 residues. In DNA, the CDR3 is TGCGCCAGCGGTCGACAGGGTCCCACAGATACGCAGTATTTT. It is translated as CASGRQGPTDTQYF.

This sequence joins TRBV9 and TRBJ2-2; 13 bases align to TRBD2. Germline V gene data show CDR1 as SGDLS and CDR2 as YYNGEE. The CDR3 spans 17 residues. Trimming cost V 4 bases and J 7 bases; bases outside gene matches: 10. The CDR3 sequence: CASSTPRGTSGVGELFF. As DNA, the CDR3 is TGTGCCAGCAGCACCCCACGGGGGACTAGCGGGGTCGGGGAGCTGTTTTTT.

The chain links TRBV11-2 to TRBJ1-1; D ambiguous. Germline CDR1 is SGHAT and CDR2 is FQNNGV. Trimming took off 5 bases at V and 12 bases at J, with 22 bases between the two ends. CDR3 length: 14 amino acids. The CDR3 region is CASSRPPESSVPFF. The DNA of the CDR3 is TGTGCCAGCAGCCGACCCCCTGAGAGCAGCGTCCCTTTCTTT. The full variable domain, with the rest looked up from reference TRBV11-2 and TRBJ1-1, is EAGVAQSPRYKIIEKRQSVAFWCNPISGHATLYWYQQILGQGPKLLIQFQNNGVVDDSQLPKDRFSAERLKGVDSTLKIQPAKLEDSAVYLCASSRPPESSVPFFGQGTRLTVV.

The V gene is TRBV5-1, the J gene TRBJ2-7; 8 nucleotides match TRBD1. Germline V CDR1 and CDR2: SGHRS, YFSETQ. V was clipped by 0 bases and J by 2 bases; unmatched bases: 4. This CDR3 contains 15 residues. As DNA, the CDR3 is TGCGCCAGCAGCTTGGGGACAGGGTCACCCTACGAGCAGTACTTC. Protein product: CASSLGTGSPYEQYF.

This clone came up once. V usage is TRBV6-5 and J usage is TRBJ2-1, with TRBD2 identical over 9 bases. This CDR3 has 15 residues. Losses at the gene ends were 4 bases for V and 5 bases for J; bases not matched to a gene: 6. Germline lookup yields CDR1 MNHEY and CDR2 SVGAGI. The CDR3 here is CASSFSAGGHNEQFF. For the CDR3, the DNA is TGTGCCAGCAGTTTTTCTGCGGGGGGGCACAATGAGCAGTTCTTC.

This clone was counted between two and nine times. The CDR3 DNA follows: TGTGCCTGGAGCCTGGACAGGGGCGCCTATGGCTACACCTTC. It specifies CAWSLDRGAYGYTF. The chain uses TRBV30 and TRBJ1-2; TRBD1 aligns across 9 bases. Germline CDR1 and CDR2: GTSNPN and SVGIG (reference sequence). This CDR3 region has 14 residues. J lost 4 bases, V lost 3 bases, and 6 bases had no gene match. The full variable domain, with the rest looked up from reference TRBV30 and TRBJ1-2, is SQTIHQWPATLVQPVGSPLSLECTVEGTSNPNLYWYRQAAGRGLQLLFYSVGIGQISSEVPQNLSASRPQDRQFILSSKKLLLSDSGFYLCAWSLDRGAYGYTFGSGTRLTVV.

This chain uses TRBV7-9 with TRBJ2-5; D gene unclear. The CDR3 is 11 residues long. V was clipped by 8 bases and J by 0 bases, with 4 bases between them. Germline values: CDR1 SEHNR, CDR2 FQNEAQ (reference sequence). The CDR3 DNA reads TGTGCCAGCGCGTACCAAGAGACCCAGTACTTC. Residues: CASAYQETQYF.

V gene TRBV10-2 combines with J gene TRBJ1-4, with 10 bases lining up with TRBD1. The J segment lost 4 bases and the V segment lost 4 bases, leaving 3 bases of the junction unmatched. This CDR3 spans 15 amino acids. Germline CDR1 and CDR2: WSHSY and SAAADI. This chain's CDR3 is CASSGDRGLNEKLFF. Here the CDR3 DNA reads TGCGCCAGCAGTGGGGACAGGGGCCTTAATGAAAAACTGTTTTTT.